The source of this T cell receptor beta chain is a study of T cells after yellow fever vaccination. Study-level findings and limits: Booster samples showed a return of most primary-vaccination clones (roughly 96% CD4, approximately 88% CD8). It was the secondary response that reached its peak faster, day 5 versus 15, but it was weaker.

V shed 3 bases and J shed 6 bases, with 15 bases lying between them. CDR3 size: 15 residues. From germline, CDR1 is SNHLY and CDR2 FYNNEI. Template switching with 5'RACE generated the TCR cDNA and added a universal primer site and UMIs. TCRdb reprocessed the 5' RACE reads with MiXCR, giving one entry per CDR3 protein. Here the sample spans fewer than 100,000 distinct CDR3 sequences, over 8% being singletons. The sequencing used CD8+ T cells not binding an NS4B(214-222) dextramer, sorted from PBMCs, collected less than 18 days after the first yellow fever vaccination. The sequence was collected from a man between 18 and 35 years old who received the YFV17D yellow fever vaccine. The chain couples TRBV2 to TRBJ2-1; D gene uncertain. The CDR3 region is CASSESGVGSNEQFF. The CDR3 DNA sequence: TGTGCCAGCAGTGAGTCTGGGGTTGGAAGCAATGAGCAGTTCTTC. Supplemented by reference TRBV2 and TRBJ2-1, the full variable domain reads EPEVTQTPSHQVTQMGQEVILRCVPISNHLYFYWYRQILGQKVEFLVSFYNNEISEKSEIFDDQFSVERPDGSNFTLKIRSTKLEDSAMYFCASSESGVGSNEQFFGPGTRLTVL.